The following is a T cell receptor (beta chain) sequence with its context. This sample is part of a study of T cell responses to AZD1222 COVID-19 vaccine. This CDR3 has 15 amino acids. The V gene's germline CDR1 is SEHNR and CDR2 FQNEAQ (reference sequence). With 5 bases clipped from V and 7 bases from J, the junction kept 5 bases outside the gene matches. The assay was immunoSEQ multiplex PCR, and TCRdb's table has in-frame clones only and misses some. Here the sample spans about 190,000 clones, more than 90% being singletons. Sequences were derived from peripheral blood, sampled 28 days after the second dose of the MenACWY control vaccine. The sequence came from an adult who received the MenACWY meningococcal vaccine as a control. This chain joins TRBV7-9 and TRBJ1-6; TRBD1 matches 10 bases. DNA of the CDR3: TGTGCCAGCAGCCCTGGGACAGGGGCGAATTCACCCCTCCACTTT. It translates to CASSPGTGANSPLHF.